The text below deals with one T cell receptor (beta chain). Its antigen is as yet unknown. This sample was included in a study of cytomegalovirus exposure and HLA in healthy donors. General study points: The finding came from a later analysis; first-cohort TCR clusters tended to co-occur in the 90 to 150 validation repertoires.

Data came from immunoSEQ multiplex PCR; TCRdb stores just in-frame clones and leaves some out. This repertoire shows 220,000 or so clones, over 70% found once; its top ten account for more than 13%. Trimming took off 4 bases at V and 5 bases at J, with 14 bases between the two ends. Germline CDR1 and CDR2: SQVTM and ANQGSEA. The CDR3 spans 14 residues. Sequencing input: PBMCs. This TCR was recovered from a woman in her twenties or thirties in good health and CMV-seropositive. The rearrangement joins TRBV29-1 to TRBJ2-2, with D maybe TRBD2 (6 bases). In DNA, the CDR3 is TGCAGCGTTGTTGGAGGGTTAGGGACCGGGGAGCTGTTTTTT. Translated, it gives CSVVGGLGTGELFF.